The present TCR beta chain was sequenced within a study of shared clonotypes between healthy human individuals. General study findings and limits: Collection of samples was limited to blood; tissue repertoires likely differ.

A remark on this clone: Its specificity is not known.

Running of the assay took place at deep level. Methods used by the authors: Quality scores were absent from the junction-only immunoSEQ sequences, so filtering differed. Only in-frame clones appear in the TCRdb table, and some are missing; sequencing was by immunoSEQ multiplex PCR. That table supplies the V and J calls and clone size; D and trimming were determined from the DNA. The repertoire holds 400,000 to 600,000 clones, with roughly 77% as singletons. Some 90 million PBMCs supplied genomic DNA for unsorted samples. With 3 bases removed from V and 3 bases from J, the gap between germline ends came to 15 bases. The CDR3 totals 15 residues. Germline CDR1 reads SGHTA; CDR2 reads FQGNSA.

This receptor was taken from a middle-aged woman in good health. Some clones in this sample may be carry-over from other donors' samples. This chain uses TRBV7-2 with TRBJ2-7; D may be TRBD1 or TRBD2 (5 bases each). The specimen sequenced was PBMCs. The CDR3 spells CASSFSGTGSYEQYF. The CDR3 nucleotides are TGTGCCAGCAGCTTTAGTGGGACGGGAAGCTACGAGCAGTACTTC.